The 3 T cell receptor beta chains listed next were all sequenced from one sample in a study of blood T cells in healthy people across ages. The second PCR ran about 6 to 11 cycles with a sample-barcoded 5' primer and J-beta primers. MiXCR, applied by TCRdb to the 5' RACE reads, yields one record per CDR3 protein. The profile covers approximately 880,000 distinct CDR3 sequences, with about 44% appearing a single time and 13% taken by the ten largest. Sequenced material: blood. Receptors were obtained from a man aged 30 to 45 in good health.

This clonotype was observed a few times. Since a much larger clone is just one base distant, this may be a read error. V usage is TRBV4-1 and J usage is TRBJ2-7; TRBD2 matches 8 bases. The ends lost 5 bases at V and 4 bases at J; junction bases unmatched: 7. This CDR3 comprises 14 residues. From germline, CDR1 is MGHRA and CDR2 YSYEKL. CDR3 sequence reads: CASSDQAGEYEQYF. The CDR3 DNA sequence: TGCGCCAGCAGCGACCAAGCGGGGGAATACGAGCAGTACTTC.

In its sample, this clonotype was seen many times. In nucleotides, the CDR3 is TGCAGTGCCGAGAGGACTAGCGGCTCCCTCGGGGGCGAGCAGTACTTC. Amino acid sequence: CSAERTSGSLGGEQYF. This chain joins TRBV20-1 and TRBJ2-7; 10 nucleotides align to TRBD2. The CDR3 length is 16 residues. V shed 6 bases, J shed 6 bases, and the junction held 17 bases outside the gene matches. Germline V gives CDR1 DFQATT, CDR2 SNEGSKA (reference sequence).

This clonotype has a handful of counts. The rearrangement links TRBV5-1 to TRBJ2-3; D might be TRBD2 (6 bases). V was clipped by 0 bases and J by 0 bases, with 11 bases between them. The CDR3 length is 16 residues. Germline CDR1 and CDR2: SGHRS and YFSETQ. The CDR3 coding sequence is TGCGCCAGCAGCTTGGCCATTCGGGAGAGCACAGATACGCAGTATTTT. Encoded protein: CASSLAIRESTDTQYF.